This entry describes one T cell receptor beta chain. The record originates from a study of cytomegalovirus exposure and HLA in healthy donors. On the study more broadly: A prior study identified 120 million or so unique TCR beta sequences from roughly 170 million T cells.

Use of 60 Vbeta and 13 Jbeta primers characterized the PCR. Some clones are missing from TCRdb's copy, which holds only in-frame ones; the method was immunoSEQ multiplex PCR. Of over 150,000 clones in the sample, around 80% were seen once. The junction had 5 bases not matched to a gene; V was cut back by 0 bases and J by 0 bases. Germline CDR1 and CDR2: SGHRS and YFSETQ. This CDR3 is built from 18 residues. The receptor comes from a man in his forties in good health and CMV-seronegative. V and J are TRBV5-1 and TRBJ2-5; 13 bases map to TRBD2. Material: PBMCs. The CDR3 coding sequence is TGCGCCAGCAGCTTGGCAAGGACTAGCGGGAGTAACCAAGAGACCCAGTACTTC. Its protein product is CASSLARTSGSNQETQYF.